The entry that follows covers one TCR beta chain sequence. The time point is: recipient sample about 28 days before transplant, after cytoreduction. These data originate in a study of T cell clonotyping in hematopoietic cell transplantation. Clones were sequenced by immunoSEQ multiplex PCR, and TCRdb holds only the in-frame ones, with some missing. The profile shows around 37,000 clones, about 85% of them singletons. Germline V gives CDR1 SGHRS, CDR2 YFSETQ. This CDR3 comprises 14 residues. V lost 4 bases to trimming and J lost 6 bases; unmatched junction nucleotides: 7. Sequencing was performed on peripheral blood mononuclear cells, taken before stem cell transplant. This TCR was recovered from a man in his 60s with acute myeloid leukemia. Some clones in this sample may be carry-over from other donors' samples. The V call is TRBV5-1, the J call TRBJ1-1; 9 bases align to TRBD1. CDR3 nucleotide sequence: TGCGCCAGCAGCGCCTCCGGGACAGGGCCTGAAGCTTTCTTT. Its protein is CASSASGTGPEAFF.